These 6 T cell receptor beta chains were all obtained from the same sample, sequenced in a study of blood T cells in healthy people across ages. A J-beta primer mix and a sample-barcoded 5' primer were used in a second PCR of roughly 6 to 12 cycles. TCRdb passed the 5' RACE reads through MiXCR, listing each CDR3 protein once. The data hold around 850,000 distinct CDR3 sequences, with about 34% observed a single time. Material for sequencing was blood. The receptors here all came from a man between 18 and 35 years old in good health.

This chain joins TRBV5-1 and TRBJ2-7; D remains ambiguous. The CDR3 sequence is 16 residues long. Germline CDR1 reads SGHRS; CDR2 reads YFSETQ. Trimming shortened V by 4 bases and J by 2 bases, and 19 bases separated the two germline ends. The CDR3 DNA sequence: TGCGCCAGCAGCGGGCCCTGGTTATCAGGAGCCTACGAGCAGTACTTC. Translation: CASSGPWLSGAYEQYF.

This clonotype was found a few times. V gene TRBV20-1 combines with J gene TRBJ2-3; TRBD2 agrees at 16 bases. Germline V gene lookup returns CDR1 DFQATT and CDR2 SNEGSKA (reference sequence). Unmatched junction bases numbered 3, after V lost 0 bases and J lost 3 bases. This CDR3 has 17 residues. CDR3 nucleotides: TGCAGTGCTAGAGATGGGACTAGCGGGGGGGTAACAGATACGCAGTATTTT. Translated: CSARDGTSGGVTDTQYF.

A single count supports this clonotype. This rearrangement joins TRBV10-2 to TRBJ2-7; unclear D gene. Germline CDR1 is WSHSY and CDR2 is SAAADI. The V end was cut by 7 bases, the J end by 2 bases, with 9 bases between. This CDR3 region has 12 residues. CDR3 bases: TGCGCCAGCAAAGCCCAGGCCTACGAGCAGTACTTC. It codes for CASKAQAYEQYF.

This clonotype showed up many times. This chain joins TRBV10-3 and TRBJ2-7; D is undetermined. CDR3 length: 15 residues. V was pared by 3 bases and J by 0 bases, with 12 bases between. The germline V gene encodes CDR1 ENHRY and CDR2 SYGVKD. CDR3 sequence (DNA): TGTGCCATCAGTGACCCGGACGGAACCTCCTACGAGCAGTACTTC. As protein: CAISDPDGTSYEQYF.

The chain is built from TRBV4-3 and TRBJ2-5; the match to TRBD1 covers 7 bases. The CDR3 spans 15 residues. Germline V gene data show CDR1 as LGHNA and CDR2 as YSLEER. With 0 bases clipped from V and 10 bases from J, the junction kept 11 bases outside the gene matches. The CDR3 nucleotides read TGCGCCAGCAGCCAAGATCTCCGGGCCCCAGGGGGCCAGTACTTC. It yields the protein CASSQDLRAPGGQYF.

Regarding this clonotype: It may be a read error: a sequence one base away is much more abundant. The gene calls are TRBV5-5 and TRBJ2-5; D gene unclear. The DNA matches TRBJ2-7 better at its end, which makes the J call doubtful. CDR1 and CDR2 (germline): SGHKS, YYEKEE (reference sequence). The CDR3 is 12 residues long. CDR3 sequence reads: CASSRPTYEQYF. The CDR3 region has the DNA TGTGCCAGCAGCCGACCGACCTACGAGCAGTACTTC.